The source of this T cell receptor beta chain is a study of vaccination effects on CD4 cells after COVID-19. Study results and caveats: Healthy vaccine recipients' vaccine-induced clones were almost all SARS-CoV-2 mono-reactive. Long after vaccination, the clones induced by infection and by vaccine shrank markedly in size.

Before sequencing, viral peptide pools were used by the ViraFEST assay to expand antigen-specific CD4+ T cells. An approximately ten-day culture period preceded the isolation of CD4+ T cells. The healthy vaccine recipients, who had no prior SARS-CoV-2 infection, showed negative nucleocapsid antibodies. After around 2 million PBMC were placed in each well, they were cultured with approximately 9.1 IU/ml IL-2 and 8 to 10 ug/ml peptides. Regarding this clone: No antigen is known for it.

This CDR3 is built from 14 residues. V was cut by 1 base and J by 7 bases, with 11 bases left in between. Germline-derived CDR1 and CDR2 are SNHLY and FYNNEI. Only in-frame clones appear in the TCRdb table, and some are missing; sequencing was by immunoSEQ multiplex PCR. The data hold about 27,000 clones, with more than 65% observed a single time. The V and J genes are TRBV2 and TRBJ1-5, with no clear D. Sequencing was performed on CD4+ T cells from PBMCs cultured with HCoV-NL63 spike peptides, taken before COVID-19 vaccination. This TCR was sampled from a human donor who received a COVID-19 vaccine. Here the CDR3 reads CASSEEAGGQPQHF. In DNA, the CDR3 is TGTGCCAGCAGTGAAGAGGCGGGTGGGCAGCCCCAGCATTTT.